This record covers a single T cell receptor beta chain. What it binds is not known. Germline CDR1 and CDR2: DFQATT and SNEGSKA (reference sequence). This CDR3 region has 14 residues. V shed 6 bases and J 4 bases; nucleotides not matched to a gene: 8. TCRdb itself ran the reads through MiXCR, one entry per CDR3 protein. The sample yields 340,000 or so distinct CDR3 sequences, approximately 25% seen once. The data originate from a study of T cell repertoires in cytomegalovirus infection. Study information: In the study, CMV epitopes included recently identified HLA-C-restricted and well-studied HLA-B-restricted ones. Indications came from public TCR beta signatures; they pointed to CMV infection and to a matching HLA type.

Study outcomes and limitations: There were HLA-C-restricted CMV-specific TCR beta clonotypes dominating the ex vivo response. The study identified carriers of CMV plus the relevant HLA from cumulative public TCR beta family frequency.

The V call is TRBV20-1, the J call TRBJ2-1; 8 nucleotides align to TRBD2. The sample in question was cultured PBMCs, obtained from culture after CMV antigen stimulation. The receptor's source is a human donor in good health (CMV status not recorded). Some clones in this sample may be carry-over from other donors' samples. Here the CDR3 DNA reads TGCAGTGCCGTGGGAACTAGCGGTTACAATGAGCAGTTCTTC. Residues: CSAVGTSGYNEQFF.